This T cell receptor (beta chain) was sequenced during a study of regulatory T cells in long-lasting Graves disease. V shed 2 bases and J shed 2 bases, with 4 bases lying between them. Germline V CDR1 and CDR2: MDHEN, SYDVKM. The CDR3 sequence is 14 residues long. Investigators prepared the TCR beta libraries by applying iRepertoire HTBI primers and Arm-PCR of CDR3 regions. Each CDR3 protein gets one entry after TCRdb re-called the multiplex PCR reads with MiXCR. The data show about 430,000 distinct CDR3 sequences, under 25% seen once. This sample's time point: persistent/refractory GD, antithyroid drugs over 5 years with positive TRAb. After RNA was extracted from PBMCs, the TCR library was made from it. This clonotype was counted ten times or more. Its antigen is not known. General study points: New patients shared 950 to 1,000 public clonotypes, fewer than the 2,500 to 3,500 shared by persistent patients. Persistent disease samples used TRBV28, TRBJ1-2 and TRBJ2-5 preferentially.

This sequence originates from a female donor with Graves disease. V usage is TRBV28 and J usage is TRBJ2-6; D uncertain. Sequenced here: peripheral blood mononuclear cells (PBMCs), sampled when the disease was refractory, from a patient treated with antithyroid drugs. The CDR3 protein is CASSLPAGANVLTF. The CDR3 nucleotides read TGTGCCAGCAGTTTACCGGCTGGGGCCAACGTCCTGACTTTC.